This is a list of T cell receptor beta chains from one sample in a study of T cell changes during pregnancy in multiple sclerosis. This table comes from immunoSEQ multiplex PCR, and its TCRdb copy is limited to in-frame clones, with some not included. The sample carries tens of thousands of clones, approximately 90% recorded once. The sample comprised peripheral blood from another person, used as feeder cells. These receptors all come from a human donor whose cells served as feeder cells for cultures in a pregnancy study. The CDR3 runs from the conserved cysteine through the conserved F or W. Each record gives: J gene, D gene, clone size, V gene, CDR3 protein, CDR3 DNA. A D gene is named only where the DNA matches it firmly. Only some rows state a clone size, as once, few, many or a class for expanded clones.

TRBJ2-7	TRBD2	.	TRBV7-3	CASSLNSGGSYEQYF	TGTGCCAGCAGCTTAAACTCGGGGGGGTCCTACGAGCAGTACTTC
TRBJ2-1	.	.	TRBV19	CASKGLLGKKRSQGNEQFF	TGTGCCAGTAAGGGTCTGTTGGGTAAGAAGAGGAGCCAGGGTAATGAGCAGTTCTTC
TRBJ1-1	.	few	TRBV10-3	CAISPGQNTEAFF	TGTGCCATCAGTCCGGGACAGAACACTGAAGCTTTCTTT
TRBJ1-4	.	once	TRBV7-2	CASSLEQASNEKLFF	TGTGCCAGCAGCTTAGAACAGGCCTCTAATGAAAAACTGTTTTTT
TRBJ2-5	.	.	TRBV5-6	CASSLITGQETQYF	TGTGCCAGCAGCTTGATTACAGGCCAGGAGACCCAGTACTTC
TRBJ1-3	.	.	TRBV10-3	CASRPRDNGNTIYF	TGTGCCAGCAGACCCCGGGACAATGGAAACACCATATATTTT
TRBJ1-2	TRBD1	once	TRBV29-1	CSVRTGGLLGYGYTF	TGCAGCGTCAGGACAGGAGGTTTACTAGGCTATGGCTACACCTTC
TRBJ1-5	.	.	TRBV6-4	CASSDSTDLNQPQHF	TGTGCCAGCAGTGACTCGACCGACCTCAATCAGCCCCAGCATTTT
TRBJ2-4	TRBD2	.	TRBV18	CASSKRLAEDKNIQYF	TGTGCCAGCTCTAAAAGACTAGCGGAAGACAAAAACATTCAGTACTTC
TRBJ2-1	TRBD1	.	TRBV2	CASSPQGTEQFF	TGTGCCAGCAGTCCACAGGGGACTGAGCAGTTCTTC
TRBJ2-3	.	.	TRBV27	CASSLRGKFTDTQYF	TGTGCCAGCAGCCTCAGGGGAAAATTCACAGATACGCAGTATTTT